This TCR beta chain is drawn from a study of cytomegalovirus exposure and HLA in healthy donors. Broader study findings: Some TCR beta chains (about 180 of them) were listed as cytomegalovirus-associated.

In the PCR, 60 Vbeta and 13 Jbeta primers were used. Method: immunoSEQ multiplex PCR; TCRdb's copy keeps in-frame clones and lacks some. The sample yields some 160,000 clones, roughly 80% seen once. Germline V gene sequence: CDR1 SEHNR, CDR2 FQNEAQ (reference sequence). V gave up 5 bases and J gave up 0 bases, with 10 bases separating them. The CDR3 covers 14 residues. Comment on this clone: What it binds is unknown.

The TCR was taken from a woman aged 30 to 39 in good health and CMV-seronegative. Input material: PBMCs. V and J are TRBV7-9 and TRBJ1-1; D might be TRBD1 (6 bases). The CDR3 spells CASSPWTVNTEAFF. CDR3 sequence (DNA): TGTGCCAGCAGCCCCTGGACAGTGAACACTGAAGCTTTCTTT.